This T cell receptor beta chain came from a study of T-cell reconstitution after alpha-beta-depleted transplantation in children. There are 15 residues in the CDR3. Germline V gene data show CDR1 as SGHRS and CDR2 as YFSETQ. V lost 1 base to trimming and J lost 4 bases; unmatched junction nucleotides: 6. Unique molecular identifiers were incorporated into the prepared TCRbeta library. One entry per CDR3 protein, called by TCRdb with MiXCR from the PCR reads. The table shows hundreds of thousands of distinct CDR3 sequences, with roughly 15% occurring only once. The receptor's source is a human donor who donated a stem cell graft to a child with Fanconi anemia. Material: PBMCs, obtained from the stem cell graft. This chain links TRBV5-1 with TRBJ2-5, with TRBD1 identical over 8 bases. The CDR3 spells CASSLSRGQGETQYF. In DNA, the CDR3 is TGCGCCAGCAGCTTGTCCAGGGGGCAAGGAGAGACCCAGTACTTC.